The clone carrying this T cell receptor beta chain is a singleton in its sample. Germline lookup yields CDR1 MNHNS and CDR2 SASEGT. V lost 1 base and J lost 2; bases outside the gene matches: 4. The CDR3 length is 16 residues. This specimen belongs to a study of technical replicates of blood from four donors. Assay: immunoSEQ multiplex PCR; the TCRdb copy retains only in-frame clones and omits some. Of 75,000 to 90,000 clones listed, about nine tenths were seen once; the top ten hold 0.25% to 0.35%. The gene calls are TRBV6-1 and TRBJ2-3; 9 positions match TRBD2. Sequenced sample: T cells isolated from PBMCs. This clonotype was obtained from a human donor in good health. The CDR3: CASSEEGLALTDTQYF. The CDR3 nucleotides read TGTGCCAGCAGTGAAGAGGGACTAGCCCTCACAGATACGCAGTATTTT.